Ten or more counts support the clone carrying this TCR beta chain. What it binds is unknown. This sample is drawn from a study of blood T cells in healthy people across ages. V shed 7 bases and J shed 7 bases, with 22 bases lying between them. Germline CDR1 reads MNHEY; CDR2 reads SVGEGT. This CDR3 comprises 15 residues. Using a J-beta primer mix together with a sample-barcoded 5' primer, a second PCR was run for about 6 to 11 cycles. TCRdb reanalysed the 5' RACE reads using MiXCR and keeps one entry per CDR3 protein. Among about 400,000 distinct CDR3 sequences listed, approximately 51% were seen once. The study, taken as a whole, reports: Investigators treated diversity estimates from one million T cells as underestimates.

The chain recombines TRBV6-2 or TRBV6-3 with TRBJ2-5; perhaps TRBD1 as D (7 bases). This receptor was taken from a man between 60 and 70 years old in good health. The material sequenced was blood. This chain's CDR3 is CASTGGQRPAGTQYF. CDR3 in DNA: TGTGCCAGCACCGGGGGACAGAGACCCGCCGGGACCCAGTACTTC.